What follows are 13 T cell receptor beta chains derived from one specimen sequenced in a study of cytomegalovirus exposure and HLA in healthy donors. The primer mix had 60 Vbeta and 13 Jbeta primers. The method was immunoSEQ multiplex PCR; TCRdb's version includes in-frame clones alone and lacks a portion of them. The sample lists 140,000 to 150,000 clones, about three quarters occurring once. Sequences were obtained from PBMCs. The receptors come from a man aged 40-50 years in good health and CMV-seropositive.

This chain uses TRBV9 with TRBJ1-1; the match to TRBD1 covers 9 bases. J was trimmed by 5 bases and V by 0 bases; bases with no gene match: 2. Germline V CDR1 and CDR2: SGDLS, YYNGEE. This CDR3 is built from 14 residues. CDR3 residues: CASSVDDRGTEAFF. The CDR3 DNA is TGTGCCAGCAGCGTAGATGACAGGGGGACTGAAGCTTTCTTT.

The V call is TRBV29-1, the J call TRBJ2-5; 9 bases match TRBD2. V lost 7 bases, J lost 4 bases, and 1 base stayed unmatched. The CDR3 covers 11 residues. The germline V gene has CDR1 SQVTM and CDR2 ANQGSEA. The CDR3 reads CSAREGETQYF. DNA of the CDR3: TGCAGCGCGCGGGAGGGAGAGACCCAGTACTTC.

The genes are TRBV7-3 and TRBJ2-5; perhaps TRBD2 as D (7 bases). With 5 bases removed from V and 1 base from J, the gap between germline ends came to 11 bases. The CDR3 is 14 residues long. Germline-derived CDR1 and CDR2 are SGHTA and FQGTGA. The CDR3 is CASSPRGAQETQYF. The CDR3 DNA sequence: TGTGCCAGCAGCCCCCGGGGGGCCCAAGAGACCCAGTACTTC.

This clone was found once. This chain links TRBV12-5 with TRBJ1-5, with a possible D match to TRBD1 (5 bases). The CDR3 sequence is 16 residues long. Germline V lookup: CDR1 LGHNT, CDR2 FRNRAP. Trimming pared 1 base from V and 1 base from J, leaving 11 bases between. The CDR3 sequence: CASGLAGNLSNQPQHF. The CDR3 bases are TGTGCTAGTGGTTTGGCAGGGAATTTAAGCAATCAGCCCCAGCATTTT. The variable domain in full, completed from reference TRBV12-5 and TRBJ1-5, reads DARVTQTPRHKVTEMGQEVTMRCQPILGHNTVFWYRQTMMQGLELLAYFRNRAPLDDSGMPKDRFSAEMPDATLATLKIQPSEPRDSAVYFCASGLAGNLSNQPQHFGDGTRLSIL.

The CDR3 DNA follows: TGTGCCAGCAGTTCGCCGGGGACAGTGAGGACTGAAGCTTTCTTT. Translated, it gives CASSSPGTVRTEAFF. This sequence joins TRBV28 and TRBJ1-1; TRBD1 aligns across 7 bases. The germline V gene has CDR1 MDHEN and CDR2 SYDVKM. The CDR3 totals 15 residues. Germline trimming cut 4 bases from V and 5 bases from J; bases unmatched to any gene: 10.

The chain employs TRBV10-2 and TRBJ1-5; 10 bases agree with TRBD1. CDR1 WSHSY and CDR2 SAAADI come from the germline V gene. The CDR3 is made up of 14 amino acids. V shed 6 bases and J 6 bases; nucleotides not matched to a gene: 5. In DNA, the CDR3 is TGCGCCAGCAGCTGGACAGGGGGAGGTCAGCCCCAGCATTTT. This translates into CASSWTGGGQPQHF.

This sequence joins TRBV29-1 and TRBJ1-3, with 7 bases lining up with TRBD1. After removal of 6 bases from V and 4 bases from J, the junction contained 3 bases not matched to a gene. In germline, CDR1 is SQVTM, CDR2 ANQGSEA. This CDR3 is built from 12 residues. CDR3 protein: CSVRQGGNTIYF. The CDR3 nucleotides are TGCAGCGTGAGACAGGGAGGAAACACCATATATTTT. The variable domain in full, with the rest retrieved from reference TRBV29-1 and TRBJ1-3, is SAVISQKPSRDICQRGTSLTIQCQVDSQVTMMFWYRQQPGQSLTLIATANQGSEATYESGFVIDKFPISRPNLTFSTLTVSNMSPEDSSIYLCSVRQGGNTIYFGEGSWLTVV.

The DNA of the CDR3 is TGTGCCAGCAGTTACAAGGGGGAGAACACTGAAGCTTTCTTT. Its translation: CASSYKGENTEAFF. The gene calls are TRBV6-6 and TRBJ1-1; perhaps TRBD1 as D (6 bases). V lost 2 bases and J lost 1, with 8 bases in between. Germline V gene sequence: CDR1 MNHNY, CDR2 SVGAGI (reference sequence). The length of the CDR3 is 14 residues.

The sample holds one count of this clone. One end of the junction does not line up with germline, which may come from a read error. The chain links TRBV28 to TRBJ2-1, with D maybe TRBD2 (6 bases). Per germline, CDR1 MDHEN and CDR2 SYDVKM. The CDR3 runs to 13 residues. CDR3 nucleotides: TGTGCCAGCAGCCCTCAACATCGGGCGGGGCAAGTCTTC. It encodes CASSPQHRAGQVF.

This clone was counted a single time. The genes are TRBV7-9 and TRBJ1-2; no firm D call. Germline-derived CDR1 and CDR2 are SEHNR and FQNEAQ (reference sequence). The CDR3 length is 19 residues. The V end lost 5 bases, the J end lost 5 bases, and 30 bases lay between the germline ends. The CDR3 DNA is TGTGCCAGCAGCCCCCGCCTCCCGCCTACTGACAAGATCCTATATGGCTACACCTTC. Translation gives CASSPRLPPTDKILYGYTF.

The chain combines TRBV9 with TRBJ2-1; TRBD2 agrees at 7 bases. Unmatched junction bases numbered 12, after V lost 4 bases and J lost 5 bases. The germline V gene encodes CDR1 SGDLS and CDR2 YYNGEE. This CDR3 comprises 16 residues. CDR3 in DNA: TGTGCCAGCAGCCCCCCGACTAGCACAACAAACAATGAGCAGTTCTTC. Translated, it gives CASSPPTSTTNNEQFF. Complete variable domain (other parts from reference TRBV9 and TRBJ2-1): DSGVTQTPKHLITATGQRVTLRCSPRSGDLSVYWYQQSLDQGLQFLIQYYNGEERAKGNILERFSAQQFPDLHSELNLSSLELGDSALYFCASSPPTSTTNNEQFFGPGTRLTVL.

The chain recombines TRBV6-5 with TRBJ1-2, with 10 positions matching TRBD1. Looked up from germline, CDR1 is MNHEY and CDR2 is SVGAGI. Unmatched junction bases numbered 8, after V lost 2 bases and J lost 5 bases. This CDR3 has 16 residues. The CDR3, as DNA: TGTGCCAGCAGTTACACACGGACAGGGGGTGGATATGGCTACACCTTC. Its protein is CASSYTRTGGGYGYTF.

In this sample, this clone turned up a few times. The chain links TRBV7-9 to TRBJ1-4, with D maybe TRBD1 (6 bases). Germline CDR1 reads SEHNR; CDR2 reads FQNEAQ (reference sequence). This CDR3 contains 12 residues. The V and J ends lost 4 bases and 10 bases respectively, with 10 bases between them. CDR3 nucleotides: TGTGCCAGCAGCTCTTCACAGGGAAAACTGTTTTTT. Its translation: CASSSSQGKLFF. Complete variable domain (other parts from reference TRBV7-9 and TRBJ1-4): DTGVSQNPRHKITKRGQNVTFRCDPISEHNRLYWYRQTLGQGPEFLTYFQNEAQLEKSRLLSDRFSAERPKGSFSTLEIQRTEQGDSAMYLCASSSSQGKLFFGSGTQLSVL.